This T cell receptor beta chain was captured by sequencing in a study of blood T cell repertoires in COVID-19. Study at large: The United States, Italy and Spain were the sources of the acute and convalescent COVID-19 samples. The cDNA or gDNA used as material had been derived from T cells, B-cell-depleted T cells, or PBMCs.

This CDR3 has 17 amino acids. Trimming took 1 base from V and 3 from J, leaving 21 bases between them. Germline V gene sequence: CDR1 GTSNPN, CDR2 SVGIG (reference sequence). Measured with immunoSEQ multiplex PCR; TCRdb has only the in-frame clones, and not every one. The repertoire holds tens of thousands of clones, with around 80% as singletons. The sequence was collected from a man aged 55 to 69 with acute or convalescent COVID-19. V is TRBV30 and J is TRBJ1-1, with D possibly TRBD1 on 6 matching bases. Material: peripheral blood. For the CDR3, the DNA is TGTGCCTGGAGTGGGGGGAAAACAGGGTTGGGAGACACTGAAGCTTTCTTT. Translated: CAWSGGKTGLGDTEAFF.